This TCR beta chain was documented in a study of Ad26.COV2.S vaccination and SARS-CoV-2 variants. Study overall: Within the COV1001 Ad26.COV2.S trial arm, the donor was enrolled. Dosing was one shot or two shots 56 days apart. Study findings and constraints: Similar non-spike TCR breadth was observed in recipients of vaccine and of placebo.

As for this clone: The antigen remains unidentified.

As to treatment: 15 to 20 received Ad26.COV2.S at low or high dose, single or two shots; several received placebo; per-sample allocation not given. Repertoires come from day 63 after the first vaccine or placebo injection. Whoever gave the sample was an adult aged 18-55 years in Boston. This CDR3 is built from 14 residues. V lost 7 bases and J lost 3; bases outside the gene matches: 7. The germline V gene has CDR1 MNHNY and CDR2 SVGAGI (reference sequence). The method was immunoSEQ multiplex PCR; TCRdb's version includes in-frame clones alone and lacks a portion of them. The sample lists 300,000 to 350,000 clones, 85% to 90% occurring once.

This TCR was sampled from a person between 18 and 65 years old who received the Ad26.COV2.S COVID-19 vaccine or a placebo. Specimen: peripheral blood, collected in a trial of Ad26.COV2.S vaccine versus placebo. J is TRBJ1-1 and V is TRBV6-6; 8 nucleotides line up with TRBD1. The CDR3 here is CASTLRGPYTEAFF. CDR3 in DNA: TGTGCCAGCACCCTCAGGGGGCCCTACACTGAAGCTTTCTTT.